This T cell receptor (beta chain) was sequenced for a study of graft-versus-host responses after intestinal transplantation. Study-wide background: Isolated intestinal, liver-intestinal, or multivisceral transplants had been given to the recipients. Regarding the study as a whole: Researchers found GvH clones in recipient marrow, and some showed up first in ileum or blood.

Looked up from germline, CDR1 is SGHVS and CDR2 is FNYEAQ. V lost 2 bases to trimming and J lost 0 bases; unmatched junction nucleotides: 6. The CDR3 is made up of 16 amino acids. The assay was immunoSEQ multiplex PCR, and TCRdb's table has in-frame clones only and misses some. This repertoire shows approximately 60,000 clones, roughly 90% found once; its top ten account for 1.6%. This clone showed up just once. Its target is unknown. The sequence derives from a human patient who received an intestinal transplant, so some T cells may come from the graft donor. Here the sequenced sample was PBMCs, taken 26 days after transplant. The genes are TRBV7-6 and TRBJ2-7, with 8 bases identical to TRBD2. CDR3 protein: CASSLTAGTSSYEQYF. The CDR3 nucleotides read TGTGCCAGCAGCTTAACCGCCGGGACTAGCTCCTACGAGCAGTACTTC. Full variable domain (rest looked up from reference TRBV7-6 and TRBJ2-7): GAGVSQSPRYKVTKRGQDVALRCDPISGHVSLYWYRQALGQGPEFLTYFNYEAQQDKSGLPNDRFSAERPEGSISTLTIQRTEQRDSAMYRCASSLTAGTSSYEQYFGPGTRLTVT.